This TCR beta chain was sequenced in a study of CD8 T cells in ankylosing spondylitis (TCRdb year 2017). Study-level background: T cell receptor beta repertoires were profiled in healthy donors and ankylosing spondylitis patients so that disease-linked TCR variants could be found. Peripheral blood was sampled, and synovial fluid was additionally collected from ankylosing spondylitis patients. The full study cohort comprised approximately 23 ankylosing spondylitis patients and about a hundred healthy donors.

The paper's findings and limits, for the study overall: A CD8+ phenotype was shown by the disease-linked clones, which were found at relatively low frequencies in peripheral blood. The disease-linked clones were reported as significantly enriched in matched synovial fluid samples from ankylosing spondylitis patients. A TCR beta motif made up of several highly homologous amino acid variants appeared to be characteristic of blood from ankylosing spondylitis patients. Some motif variants were previously reported in synovial fluid and blood of reactive arthritis patients, suggesting common disease-initiation mechanisms.

The CDR3 spans 14 residues, from the cysteine through the phenylalanine. Kept here is only the CDR3 DNA, which spans 42 bases and is read in frame from base 1. Per the germline V gene, LGHNA is the CDR1 and YNFKEQ is the CDR2. V drops 0 bases and J drops 5 bases, leaving 9 bases in between. In this sample, this clonotype turned up many times. Its cognate antigen has yet to be identified. Per-base quality was not reported, and no clone a single base away is much larger than it. This sample was sequenced with an Illumina HiSeq 2500. Quantitative 5'-RACE with molecular barcodes was used to prepare TCR beta libraries. On the authors' methods: To identify disease-linked TCR variants, a new computational method was used, one built on a probabilistic model of VDJ rearrangement. The raw public data were reprocessed by TCRdb itself: fastp quality trimming at Q25, MiXCR clonotype calling, in-frame beta chains only. Rows with one shared CDR3 protein collapse into an entry with the most common genes and DNA. Clone size and V and J calls follow TCRdb, not the original study. This sample holds about 480,000 distinct CDR3 sequences; approximately 17% were observed only once. 0.85% to 1.3% of the sample belongs to the ten largest clones.

The sequencing sample was made of blood, either unsorted or a sorted T cell fraction (not recorded which). This TCR was sampled from a male donor with ankylosing spondylitis. The sequence is built from TRBV4-2 and TRBJ2-3, with the identity of the D gene unclear. The encoded CDR3 is CASSQDKKGDTQYF. The nucleotide sequence reads TGTGCCAGCAGCCAAGATAAAAAGGGAGATACGCAGTATTTT.